This T cell receptor beta chain was observed in a study of blood T cell repertoires in COVID-19. Study-level background: Sites in the United States, Italy and Spain provided acute and convalescent COVID-19 samples. From T cells, B-cell-depleted T cells, or PBMCs came the material, which was cDNA or gDNA.

The germline V gene has CDR1 GTSNPN and CDR2 SVGIG (reference sequence). The CDR3 has 15 residues. J lost 4 bases, V lost 1 base, and 6 bases had no gene match. Seattle cases were enrolled at active infection and followed longitudinally. Original handling: Amplification with reference gene primers provided the estimates of nucleated cell counts. Repertoires were generated with immunoSEQ multiplex PCR, while TCRdb's copy carries only in-frame clones and drops some. V and J calls and clone size come straight from that table; D and trimming were deduced from the DNA. In the table there are about 120,000 clones, around 89% of which are singletons.

This chain links TRBV30 with TRBJ2-3; 9 nucleotides match TRBD1. This receptor was obtained from a woman aged 55-70 years with COVID-19, enrolled during active disease. Sequenced: peripheral blood. The CDR3 spells CAWSGGQGSADTQYF. The CDR3 DNA sequence: TGTGCCTGGAGTGGTGGACAGGGGAGCGCAGATACGCAGTATTTT.